Below are 17 T cell receptor beta chains sequenced from a single sample in a study of T cell repertoires in cytomegalovirus infection. TCRdb reanalysed the reads using MiXCR and keeps one entry per CDR3 protein. The data hold about 530,000 distinct CDR3 sequences, with about a quarter observed a single time. Sequencing used PBMCs. These receptor sequences come from a human donor in good health (CMV status not recorded). Some clones in this sample may be carry-over from other donors' samples.

This clonotype was recorded at least ten times. The CDR3 DNA reads TGTGCCAGCAGCAATAGCCGGGGTCGTCGGGAAAAACTGTTTTTT. Its translation is CASSNSRGRREKLFF. The chain recombines TRBV7-2 with TRBJ1-4, with D hard to call. From germline, CDR1 is SGHTA and CDR2 FQGNSA. CDR3 size: 15 residues. The V end was cut by 5 bases, the J end by 8 bases, with 18 bases between.

In this sample, this clonotype turned up a few times. J is TRBJ2-1 and V is TRBV29-1; D might be TRBD2 (6 bases). The CDR3 totals 15 residues. V was trimmed by 4 bases and J by 2 bases, leaving 15 bases between them. Looked up from germline, CDR1 is SQVTM and CDR2 is ANQGSEA. CDR3 in amino acids: CSVGGRRGAYNEQFF. DNA for the CDR3: TGCAGCGTTGGGGGGAGGCGCGGGGCCTACAATGAGCAGTTCTTC.

The sample holds a few counts of this clonotype. J is TRBJ1-1 and V is TRBV11-3, with D possibly TRBD1 on 5 matching bases. The V and J ends lost 10 bases and 0 bases respectively, with 18 bases between them. The CDR3 has 15 residues. The germline gives CDR1 SGHNT, CDR2 YENEEA. The DNA of the CDR3 is TGTGCCAACTTACCCCGGAGACAGTTGAACACTGAAGCTTTCTTT. Translated: CANLPRRQLNTEAFF.

This clonotype was detected a few times. This chain connects TRBV10-3 to TRBJ2-1; 11 bases fit TRBD2. The CDR3 is 16 residues long. V trimming: 4 bases; J trimming: 1 base; junction bases outside the gene matches: 3. Germline V gives CDR1 ENHRY, CDR2 SYGVKD. In DNA form, the CDR3 reads TGTGCCATCAGTGTTGGACTAGCGGGTTCCTACAATGAGCAGTTCTTC. This translates into CAISVGLAGSYNEQFF.

This clonotype was observed a handful of times. This sequence joins TRBV5-1 and TRBJ2-1; TRBD2 matches 8 bases. CDR3 size: 17 residues. V lost 1 base to trimming and J lost 5 bases; unmatched junction nucleotides: 11. Germline CDR1 is SGHRS and CDR2 is YFSETQ. The CDR3 nucleotides are TGCGCCAGCAGCTTGCGAGGTAGCGGGAATCTTAACAATGAGCAGTTCTTC. Protein product: CASSLRGSGNLNNEQFF.

The rearrangement links TRBV19 to TRBJ1-5; D might be TRBD1 (5 bases). CDR3 size: 10 residues. The V gene's germline CDR1 is LNHDA and CDR2 SQIVND (reference sequence). Deletions cut 10 bases from V and 7 bases from J, with 8 bases between. The CDR3 sequence is CATGAQPQHF. Here the CDR3 DNA reads TGTGCCACCGGGGCGCAGCCCCAGCATTTT.

This clonotype has a count of ten or more. This chain uses TRBV7-2 with TRBJ2-2, with D uncertain. V was clipped by 5 bases and J by 0 bases, with 10 bases between them. This CDR3 spans 15 amino acids. From germline, CDR1 is SGHTA and CDR2 FQGNSA. CDR3 nucleotides: TGTGCCAGCAGCAGGCGACCCCCGAACACCGGGGAGCTGTTTTTT. It is translated as CASSRRPPNTGELFF.

The chain recombines TRBV28 with TRBJ1-5, with a possible D match to TRBD1 (6 bases). Deletions cut 5 bases from V and 2 bases from J, with 13 bases between. This CDR3 comprises 15 residues. The germline V gene has CDR1 MDHEN and CDR2 SYDVKM. The CDR3 loop reads CASSEDSIGNQPQHF. The CDR3 DNA is TGTGCCAGCAGTGAGGACAGCATCGGCAATCAGCCCCAGCATTTT.

The V call is TRBV5-5, the J call TRBJ1-2; TRBD1 is a possible D gene (5 bases). The germline V gene has CDR1 SGHKS and CDR2 YYEKEE (reference sequence). V was trimmed by 1 base and J by 4 bases, leaving 11 bases between them. The CDR3 consists of 14 residues. The CDR3 nucleotides read TGTGCCAGCAGCTTGATGTGGGGCGGCTATGGCTACACCTTC. It translates to CASSLMWGGYGYTF. The complete variable domain, with remaining parts taken from reference TRBV5-5 and TRBJ1-2, reads DAGVTQSPTHLIKTRGQQVTLRCSPISGHKSVSWYQQVLGQGPQFIFQYYEKEERGRGNFPDRFSARQFPNYSSELNVNALLLGDSALYLCASSLMWGGYGYTFGSGTRLTVV.

At least ten counts were recorded for this clonotype. The V and J genes are TRBV7-8 and TRBJ2-7, with D perhaps TRBD2 (6 bases). Between the trimmed V and J ends, which lost 3 bases and 6 bases, there was a span of 15 bases. The CDR3 consists of 14 residues. Germline loops: CDR1 SGHVS, CDR2 FQNEAQ. CDR3 in amino acids: CASSFLTSLGEQYF. CDR3 bases: TGTGCCAGCAGCTTCCTGACTAGTTTGGGCGAGCAGTACTTC.

In this sample, this clonotype turned up a few times. This chain connects TRBV11-2 to TRBJ2-7, with D tentatively TRBD1 or TRBD2 (5 bases each). CDR3 size: 13 residues. The V end was cut by 5 bases, the J end by 5 bases, with 13 bases between. The germline V gene encodes CDR1 SGHAT and CDR2 FQNNGV. The CDR3 nucleotides are TGTGCCAGCAGCCCGAGGGGAAGGAACGAGCAGTACGTC. It is translated as CASSPRGRNEQYV.

The genes are TRBV20-1 and TRBJ1-2, with D unresolved. The length of the CDR3 is 14 residues. Germline V gives CDR1 DFQATT, CDR2 SNEGSKA (reference sequence). Trimming took off 0 bases at V and 0 bases at J, with 8 bases between the two ends. The CDR3 sequence: CSAREQLPNYGYTF. The CDR3 bases are TGCAGTGCTAGAGAGCAGCTACCTAACTATGGCTACACCTTC.

Details on this clonotype: The junction and the germline gene differ at one end; a read error may be behind it. This rearrangement joins TRBV7-6 to TRBJ1-6; 7 bases are shared with TRBD1. The CDR3 is 19 amino acids. Germline CDR1 is SGHVS and CDR2 is FNYEAQ. The CDR3 spells CTSSQPRETGPLYNSPLHF. The CDR3 DNA follows: TGTACCAGCAGCCAACCCCGGGAGACAGGGCCGCTCTATAATTCACCCCTCCACTTT.

V is TRBV20-1 and J is TRBJ2-3; 9 bases agree with TRBD2. The CDR3 is 9 amino acids. Germline V lookup: CDR1 DFQATT, CDR2 SNEGSKA (reference sequence). Unmatched junction bases numbered 2, after V lost 7 bases and J lost 12 bases. CDR3 DNA: TGCAGTGTAGCGGGAGCTCAGTATTTT. Residues: CSVAGAQYF.

This clonotype was counted between two and nine times. V is TRBV20-1 and J is TRBJ1-2, with D hard to call. Trimming removed 0 bases from V and 2 bases from J, with 10 bases in between. The CDR3 is 14 amino acids. The germline CDR1 and CDR2 sequences are DFQATT and SNEGSKA (reference sequence). The CDR3 sequence: CSAREWSRNYGYTF. In DNA, the CDR3 is TGCAGTGCTAGAGAGTGGAGCAGAAACTATGGCTACACCTTC.

This clonotype was seen repeatedly, ten times or more. The CDR3 coding sequence is TGTGCCAGCAGCCTTAGTTCAGTCCGAAGCACCGGGGAGCTGTTTTTT. Protein: CASSLSSVRSTGELFF. V is TRBV7-2 and J is TRBJ2-2; no clear D. The germline CDR1 and CDR2 sequences are SGHTA and FQGNSA. With 5 bases removed from V and 4 bases from J, the gap between germline ends came to 17 bases. The CDR3 extends over 16 amino acids.

This clonotype was seen a handful of times. DNA of the CDR3: TGTGCCATCAGCCTCGGGGGTTACGGTCAGCCCCAGCATTTT. It translates to CAISLGGYGQPQHF. The genes are TRBV10-3 and TRBJ1-5, with D perhaps TRBD1 (5 bases). Germline loops: CDR1 ENHRY, CDR2 SYGVKD. V lost 6 bases to trimming and J lost 6 bases, with 15 bases between them. The CDR3 covers 14 residues.